This T cell receptor (beta chain) was identified in a study of T cell changes during pregnancy in multiple sclerosis. The protocol was immunoSEQ multiplex PCR, while the TCRdb copy is restricted to in-frame clones and leaves out a portion. The profile covers around 64,000 clones, with around 90% appearing a single time and almost 0.3% taken by the ten largest. This CDR3 comprises 12 residues. Germline V gene data show CDR1 as MNHEY and CDR2 as SMNVEV (reference sequence). Unmatched junction bases numbered 7, after V lost 6 bases and J lost 11 bases. This clonotype originated in a female donor with multiple sclerosis, enrolled in a pregnancy study. Source: CD4+ T cells from peripheral blood mononuclear cells, taken after pregnancy. V gene TRBV27 combines with J gene TRBJ2-3; 8 nucleotides match TRBD1. The CDR3 region has the DNA TGTGCCAGCAGCCCCAGGGGGCACGGGCAGTATTTT. This codes for CASSPRGHGQYF.